This T cell receptor (beta chain) originates from a study of T cell responses to AZD1222 COVID-19 vaccine. Findings and limits, study-wide: The sample set comprised mostly white British donors with more females, and clonal diversity was possibly underestimated.

Germline assignment: CDR1 SEHNR and CDR2 FQNEAQ (reference sequence). The CDR3 has 17 amino acids. With 5 bases removed from V and 2 bases from J, the gap between germline ends came to 20 bases. Produced via immunoSEQ multiplex PCR; TCRdb's table is partial and in-frame only. The table lists 95,000 to 150,000 clones, roughly 90% of them singletons, with roughly a tenth in the top ten. This clone was counted a single time. The antigen is unknown. The rearrangement joins TRBV7-9 to TRBJ2-3, with D uncertain. This receptor was obtained from an adult in good health. The sequencing here drew on peripheral blood, taken on day 0 of AZD1222 vaccination. DNA for the CDR3: TGTGCCAGCAGCCACCCCGCGGCGGTACCCCTCACAGATACGCAGTATTTT. This gives the protein CASSHPAAVPLTDTQYF.